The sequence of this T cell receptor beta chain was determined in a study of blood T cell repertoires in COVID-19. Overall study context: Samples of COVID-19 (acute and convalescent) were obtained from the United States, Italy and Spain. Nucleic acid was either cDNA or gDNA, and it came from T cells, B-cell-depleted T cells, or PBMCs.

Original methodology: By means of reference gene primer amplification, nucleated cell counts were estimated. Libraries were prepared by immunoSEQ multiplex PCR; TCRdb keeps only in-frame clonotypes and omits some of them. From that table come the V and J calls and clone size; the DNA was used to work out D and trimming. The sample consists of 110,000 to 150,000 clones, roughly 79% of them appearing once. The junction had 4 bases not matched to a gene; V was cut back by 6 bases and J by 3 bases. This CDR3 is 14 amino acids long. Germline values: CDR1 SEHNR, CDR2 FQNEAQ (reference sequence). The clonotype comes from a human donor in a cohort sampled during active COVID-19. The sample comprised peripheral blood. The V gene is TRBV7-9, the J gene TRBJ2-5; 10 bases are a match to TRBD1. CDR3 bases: TGTGCCAGCAGTTGGACAGGGGGGGAAGAGACCCAGTACTTC. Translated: CASSWTGGEETQYF.